This T cell receptor beta chain came from a study of Graves' ophthalmopathy and Graves' hyperthyroidism (dated by TCRdb to 2016 to 2019). The study in broad terms: Peripheral blood was collected at initial diagnosis, prior to any treatment. An independent validation cohort was composed of 18 hyperthyroidism patients and around 16 patients who later progressed from hyperthyroidism to ophthalmopathy. In total, 135 blood samples were TCR-sequenced: under 45 ophthalmopathy, approximately 80 hyperthyroidism and some 17 hyperthyroidism-to-ophthalmopathy patients. In roughly 6 hyperthyroidism patients, T-cell repertoires of thyroid tissue and blood were compared. To explore V-J signatures that distinguish ophthalmopathy from hyperthyroidism, a discovery set of 100 patients was enrolled, made up of over 40 with ophthalmopathy and roughly 55 with stable hyperthyroidism. Once sampling was done, hyperthyroidism patients were given methimazole at a starting dose of 30 mg daily, while ophthalmopathy patients were given high-dose intravenous methylprednisolone. To tell Graves' ophthalmopathy apart from Graves' hyperthyroidism, and to predict which patients would progress to ophthalmopathy, the study relied on TCR beta repertoire signatures.

Details on this clonotype: This clone's antigen is unknown. Nothing much larger sits one base from this clone, and base qualities are not available.

For repertoire sequencing, TCR beta CDR3 regions were amplified from RNA transcripts. HTBI primers and the Qiagen OneStep RT-PCR kit were used in a first-round RT-PCR, which was followed by a second-round multiplex PCR, size selection and purification. Sequencing of the libraries was carried out on an Illumina HiSeq2000 in paired-end mode with 100 bp reads. The published analysis was carried out like this. SOAPnuke was used for read processing, and reads with adapters, uncalled bases, a mean Phred below 15, or no exact constant-primer or identifier match were discarded. High-quality paired reads were merged with COPE v1.2.5. Unique nucleotide sequences were defined as clonotypes and aligned to IMGT TRB V, D and J references using MiTCR v1.1. The analysis was limited to V-J combinations with a frequency above 0.0001, which together covered over 98% of repertoires. For each V-J combination, a TCR clonal expansion and chaos score was defined as the ratio of F50 clonal expansion to chaos observed in the TCRdist matrix. Welch's t-statistics and random forest were used to reduce features to 13 V-J combinations, which were fed into a naive Bayes classifier. The Morisita-Horn index was used to measure how similar the thyroid and blood repertoires were. The raw public data were reprocessed by TCRdb itself: fastp quality trimming at Q25, MiXCR clonotype calling, in-frame beta chains only. Identical CDR3 proteins give one entry, which carries the most common genes and DNA. TCRdb assigned the V and J calls; the authors' analysis was not used. In this sample the table shows 660,000 or so distinct CDR3 sequences, about two fifths of which occur a single time. 3% to 3.5% of the sample is taken by the ten largest.

There are 14 amino acids in the CDR3, from cysteine to phenylalanine inclusive. Just the 42-base CDR3 DNA is kept, in frame starting at base 1. The junction carries 8 bases between V and J, which are trimmed by 1 base and 3 bases respectively. CDR1 and CDR2 are read off the germline V gene as SGHVS and FQNEAQ. Patients with ophthalmopathy had moderately to severely active disease, with a Clinical Activity Score of 3 or more, a NOSPECS grade of 4 or more, and a disease duration of less than 3 months. Patients with other autoimmune diseases, uncontrolled infections, pregnancy or lactation were excluded. Clinical symptoms, serum thyroxine, TRAb, thyroid ultrasound and orbital computed tomography were used for diagnosis. Using Ficoll-Paque density gradient centrifugation, PBMCs were isolated from roughly 9.2 ml of fresh peripheral blood. Trizol reagent was used to extract the total RNA, and its quality was then checked on an Agilent 2100 Bioanalyzer.

General findings and caveats noted by the study authors: In validation, the model predicted ophthalmopathy progression with more than 55% sensitivity and about 73% specificity; around twelve predicted patients were CT-confirmed with GO in a median of approximately six months. No statistical method was used to set the sample size in advance, and the investigators knew which group each participant was assigned to. Ophthalmopathy was separated from stable hyperthyroidism by the 13-signature model with more than 85% sensitivity and around 81% specificity in cross-validation and with 80%/75% in the test set. Most expanded thyroid clonotypes with a frequency above 0.001 also appeared in blood, which suggests that blood repertoires may reflect the immune response in the thyroid.

The receptor comes from an adult man with Graves' ophthalmopathy. Rearrangement joined TRBV7-8 to TRBJ2-3; no confident D gene assignment can be made. The specimen sequenced was peripheral blood. CDR3 loop: CASSLGPRTDTQYF. The bases are TGTGCCAGCAGCTTAGGGCCTAGAACAGATACGCAGTATTTT.